These 20 T cell receptor beta chains were all obtained from the same sample, sequenced in a study of TIL therapy for anti-PD-1-resistant metastatic lung cancer (dated by TCRdb to about 2021). The sample's time point, from its label and the paper: pre-treatment sample, taken before nivolumab and TIL therapy. TCR beta CDR3 regions were amplified from genomic DNA with the immunoSEQ v3 hsTCRB kit using bias-controlled multiplex PCR. Not all clones reach the TCRdb copy of this immuneACCESS table, which keeps in-frame sequences only. Checked studies attribute under half of the gap to unresolved V genes and leave the rest unexplained. A total of about 59,000 clones appear in this sample, 70% to 90% of them only once. Approximately 3% of the sample is held by the ten biggest clonotypes. The starting material was blood, obtained at baseline. The receptors come from a person aged 25-79 years with non-small cell lung cancer.

The chain couples TRBV5-1 to TRBJ2-5; D could derive from TRBD1 or TRBD2 (5 bases each). Germline values: CDR1 SGHRS, CDR2 YFSETQ. The CDR3 contains 13 residues. V was pared by 6 bases and J by 5 bases, with 14 bases between. DNA of the CDR3: TGCGCCAGCAAGATAGGAGAGGGGGAGACCCAGTACTTC. It encodes CASKIGEGETQYF.

The chain has TRBV6-5 and TRBJ2-3; 13 bases agree with TRBD2. V was pared by 6 bases and J by 5 bases, with 5 bases of the junction left unmatched. This CDR3 contains 15 residues. The germline CDR1 and CDR2 sequences are MNHEY and SVGAGI. CDR3 residues: CASSSTSGGQDTQYF. The CDR3 DNA reads as TGTGCCAGCAGCTCGACTAGCGGGGGGCAAGATACGCAGTATTTT.

This clone was detected once. The V and J genes are TRBV4-1 and TRBJ2-1; D is unclear. The CDR3 sequence is 14 residues long. V lost 4 bases to trimming and J lost 6 bases, with 13 bases between them. Germline values: CDR1 MGHRA, CDR2 YSYEKL. The CDR3 nucleotides are TGCGCCAGCAGCCTTCTGTCCAGCGTCAATGAGCAGTTCTTC. This encodes CASSLLSSVNEQFF.

The chain joins TRBV3-1 (or the pseudogene TRBV3-2) to TRBJ2-1; 7 bases are a match to TRBD2. The V gene end was trimmed by 1 base and the J gene end by 7 bases; junction bases not matched to a gene: 4. The CDR3 is made up of 14 amino acids. Germline lookup yields CDR1 LGHDT and CDR2 YNNKEL (reference sequence). The CDR3 is CASSQGGGTNEQFF. CDR3 DNA: TGTGCCAGCAGCCAAGGGGGAGGGACGAATGAGCAGTTCTTC.

The chain couples TRBV7-2 to TRBJ1-5; D is ambiguous. Trimming removed 5 bases at V and 6 bases at J, with 11 bases between. The CDR3 spans 13 residues. Looked up from germline, CDR1 is SGHTA and CDR2 is FQGNSA. The CDR3 DNA sequence: TGTGCCAGCAGCCCCCTTGAAAGTCAGCCCCAGCATTTT. Amino acids: CASSPLESQPQHF. The complete variable domain, with remaining parts taken from reference TRBV7-2 and TRBJ1-5, reads GAGVSQSPSNKVTEKGKDVELRCDPISGHTALYWYRQSLGQGLEFLIYFQGNSAPDKSGLPSDRFSAERTGGSVSTLTIQRTQQEDSAVYLCASSPLESQPQHFGDGTRLSIL.

The gene calls are TRBV7-2 and TRBJ2-3; 8 bases map to TRBD1. The CDR3 is 14 amino acids. The V gene's germline CDR1 is SGHTA and CDR2 FQGNSA. The trim removed 6 bases at V and 4 bases at J, leaving 6 bases unmatched. CDR3 DNA: TGTGCCAGCAGTCCGCAGGGGGCTGCAGATACGCAGTATTTT. Encoded protein: CASSPQGAADTQYF.

The chain employs TRBV7-2 and TRBJ2-5; TRBD1 agrees at 10 bases. Germline loops: CDR1 SGHTA, CDR2 FQGNSA. The V gene end was trimmed by 5 bases and the J gene end by 4 bases; junction bases not matched to a gene: 7. This CDR3 is built from 15 residues. The CDR3 spells CASSRDRGWRETQYF. The CDR3 region has the DNA TGTGCCAGCAGCCGGGACAGGGGTTGGAGAGAGACCCAGTACTTC.

This chain uses TRBV6-4 with TRBJ2-2; 8 bases are a match to TRBD1. V was clipped by 5 bases and J by 6 bases; unmatched bases: 5. The CDR3 extends over 14 amino acids. Germline V gene data show CDR1 as MRHNA and CDR2 as SNTAGT. Written as DNA, the CDR3 is TGTGCCAGCAGTCCACAGGGGGAGGCCGGGGAGCTGTTTTTT. Protein sequence: CASSPQGEAGELFF.

This chain uses TRBV27 with TRBJ2-3, with D hard to call. The V end lost 4 bases, the J end lost 7 bases, and 21 bases lay between the germline ends. CDR3 length: 16 residues. Germline assignment: CDR1 MNHEY and CDR2 SMNVEV (reference sequence). The CDR3 region is CASSSSFEVLRHTQYF. In DNA, the CDR3 is TGTGCCAGCAGTTCCAGCTTTGAAGTTCTTCGACATACGCAGTATTTT.

The J gene is TRBJ2-5, the V gene TRBV4-3; D is ambiguous. The V end lost 1 base, the J end lost 7 bases, and 7 bases lay between the germline ends. Germline CDR1 reads LGHNA; CDR2 reads YSLEER. The CDR3 is 12 amino acids. The DNA of the CDR3 is TGCGCCAGCAGCCAAGGGCCGGGGACCCAGTACTTC. It specifies CASSQGPGTQYF.

The chain uses TRBV5-4 and TRBJ2-6; D possibly corresponds to TRBD2 (6 bases). V shed 2 bases and J shed 3 bases, with 15 bases lying between them. This CDR3 contains 17 residues. CDR1 and CDR2 from the germline V gene are SGHNT and YYREEE (reference sequence). This chain's CDR3 is CASSLSLAPSGANVLTF. The DNA for the CDR3 is TGTGCCAGCAGCTTAAGTCTAGCGCCTAGTGGGGCCAACGTCCTGACTTTC.

The chain carries TRBV27 and TRBJ2-7, with D maybe TRBD2 (5 bases). V gave up 1 base and J gave up 6 bases, with 10 bases separating them. Looked up from germline, CDR1 is MNHEY and CDR2 is SMNVEV (reference sequence). The CDR3 has 13 residues. The CDR3 DNA is TGTGCCAGCAGTTTATGGACCGGGGTCGAGCAGTACTTC. It translates to CASSLWTGVEQYF.

J is TRBJ2-7 and V is TRBV5-6, with TRBD1 matching over 9 bases. With V trimmed by 4 bases and J by 1 base, 6 bases remained unmatched. Germline CDR1 is SGHDT and CDR2 is YYEEEE. This CDR3 comprises 15 residues. The CDR3 region is CASSPGTGLSYEQYF. The DNA of the CDR3 is TGTGCCAGCAGCCCGGGGACAGGGCTATCCTACGAGCAGTACTTC. The full variable domain, rest sourced from reference TRBV5-6 and TRBJ2-7, is DAGVTQSPTHLIKTRGQQVTLRCSPKSGHDTVSWYQQALGQGPQFIFQYYEEEERQRGNFPDRFSGHQFPNYSSELNVNALLLGDSALYLCASSPGTGLSYEQYFGPGTRLTVT.

The V call is TRBV28, the J call TRBJ2-7, with D possibly being TRBD2 (6 bases). V lost 5 bases, J lost 1 base, and 12 bases lay in between. This CDR3 comprises 14 residues. Germline lookup yields CDR1 MDHEN and CDR2 SYDVKM. CDR3 amino acids: CASSAPGGSYEQYF. CDR3 coding DNA: TGTGCCAGCAGTGCGCCCGGGGGATCCTACGAGCAGTACTTC. The entire variable domain, with the rest obtained from reference TRBV28 and TRBJ2-7, is as follows: DVKVTQSSRYLVKRTGEKVFLECVQDMDHENMFWYRQDPGLGLRLIYFSYDVKMKEKGDIPEGYSVSREKKERFSLILESASTNQTSMYLCASSAPGGSYEQYFGPGTRLTVT.

This chain uses TRBV7-7 with TRBJ1-2; no clear D. The CDR3 totals 16 residues. The germline V and J ends were trimmed by 5 bases and 0 bases, with 16 bases remaining between them. Germline V gives CDR1 SSHAT, CDR2 FNYEAQ (reference sequence). CDR3 sequence: CASSVPSGPTNYGYTF. CDR3 in DNA: TGTGCCAGCAGCGTTCCCTCCGGGCCCACTAACTATGGCTACACCTTC.

The genes are TRBV5-1 and TRBJ2-5, with D possibly TRBD1 on 6 matching bases. The CDR3 has 14 residues. Germline CDR1 reads SGHRS; CDR2 reads YFSETQ. The germline V and J ends were trimmed by 5 bases and 5 bases, with 16 bases remaining between them. In DNA, the CDR3 is TGCGCCAGCAGAAGGGACACAGGTGAGGAGACCCAGTACTTC. It is translated as CASRRDTGEETQYF.

The V call is TRBV19, the J call TRBJ2-2; TRBD1 or TRBD2 may be the D gene (5 bases each). The CDR3 contains 16 residues. V dropped 3 bases and J dropped 1 base, with 12 bases sitting between them. Germline V gene lookup returns CDR1 LNHDA and CDR2 SQIVND (reference sequence). Here the CDR3 DNA reads TGTGCCAGTAGTATGGGACGGAGATTGAACACCGGGGAGCTGTTTTTT. It yields the protein CASSMGRRLNTGELFF.

The chain recombines TRBV11-2 with TRBJ2-5; a possible D gene is TRBD1 (7 bases). This CDR3 spans 14 amino acids. The germline V gene encodes CDR1 SGHAT and CDR2 FQNNGV. The ends were cut back, 5 bases at V and 2 bases at J, with 12 bases in the middle. CDR3 coding DNA: TGTGCCAGCAGCCCAGGGGGGCTTCAAGAGACCCAGTACTTC. Amino acids: CASSPGGLQETQYF.

The rearrangement joins TRBV4-3 to TRBJ2-7; 9 bases align to TRBD2. The CDR3 extends over 14 amino acids. The germline CDR1 and CDR2 sequences are LGHNA and YSLEER. V lost 6 bases to trimming and J lost 3 bases; unmatched junction nucleotides: 6. The CDR3 loop is CASSRFSGSYEQYF. DNA for the CDR3: TGCGCCAGCAGTAGGTTTAGCGGGAGCTACGAGCAGTACTTC.

Notes on this clone: Other DNA sequences in the same sample also yield this CDR3. This chain connects TRBV18 to TRBJ1-4; unclear D gene. The CDR3 length is 13 residues. Trimming left V 3 bases short and J 6 bases short, with 8 bases between. CDR1 is KGHSH and CDR2 is LQKENI in the germline V gene. CDR3: CASSPGSDEKLFF. The CDR3, as DNA: TGTGCCAGCTCACCGGGGTCAGATGAAAAACTGTTTTTT.